The clone carrying this TCR beta chain was found a few times. Antigen specificity is unknown. The data originate from a study of T cell clonotyping in hematopoietic cell transplantation. Study-level points and caveats: After transplant, recipient diversity fell while pathologically expanded clonotypes grew through day 180. At the given depth, recipient repertoires were over 95% de novo clonotypes.

The J segment lost 2 bases and the V segment lost 4 bases, leaving 4 bases of the junction unmatched. The CDR3 extends over 14 amino acids. Germline V gene data show CDR1 as SGHRS and CDR2 as YFSETQ. Assay used: immunoSEQ multiplex PCR; TCRdb lists only in-frame clones, some missing. The data hold some 11,000 clones, with approximately 88% observed a single time. The sample consisted of PBMCs, taken 180 days after allogeneic stem cell transplant. The chain recombines TRBV5-1 with TRBJ2-3; TRBD1 matches at 7 bases. The TCR was taken from a male patient in his sixties or seventies who had an allogeneic stem cell transplant from an unrelated donor, so the T cells may come from the graft donor. Some clones in this sample may be carry-over from other donors' samples. Here the CDR3 reads CASSTGQDTDTQYF. Here the CDR3 DNA reads TGCGCCAGCAGCACCGGACAGGACACAGATACGCAGTATTTT.